The subject of this entry is one TCR beta chain. What it binds is unknown. V gave up 5 bases and J gave up 0 bases, with 11 bases separating them. The CDR3 runs 14 residues. Germline V gives CDR1 GTSNPN, CDR2 SVGIG (reference sequence). This sample stems from a study of early T cells in non-severe SARS-CoV-2 infection. Background on the study: Sequencing was performed on bulk RNA from unsorted whole blood, leaving chains unpaired.

Study results and limitations: Matching results from VDJdb favored anti-spike CD8 responses, leaving private and CD4 specificities undetected.

cDNA molecules, individually, were tagged with unique molecular identifiers. In TCRdb, the 5' RACE reads were re-called with MiXCR into one record per CDR3 protein. The sample includes about 48,000 distinct CDR3 sequences, 6% to 8% of them seen just once. V and J are TRBV30 and TRBJ1-5, with no clear D. Material for sequencing was whole blood. This clonotype was obtained from an adult who was a healthcare worker with PCR-confirmed SARS-CoV-2 infection or an uninfected control (not recorded which). The CDR3 DNA sequence: TGTGCCTGGTCGACGGTAGATAGCAATCAGCCCCAGCATTTT. This codes for CAWSTVDSNQPQHF.